These 5 T cell receptor beta chains were all obtained from the same sample, sequenced in a study of human T cells and chemical hapten exposure. Documented time point: pre-sensitization, week 0. Treatment indicated: therapeutic diphenylcyclopropenone sensitization with weekly scalp DPC. Each CDR3 protein is one row after TCRdb ran MiXCR on the RACE reads. The sample has around 56,000 distinct CDR3 sequences; 9.9% are singletons. Sequenced material: whole blood, taken in connection with sensitization to the hapten diphenylcyclopropenone (DPC). Receptor source: a man aged 40-49 years with alopecia areata. Some clones in this sample may be carry-over from other donors' samples.

This chain links TRBV28 with TRBJ2-7, with D possibly TRBD2 on 5 matching bases. The CDR3 totals 15 residues. V was cut by 4 bases and J by 6 bases, with 19 bases left in between. Germline lookup yields CDR1 MDHEN and CDR2 SYDVKM. CDR3 amino acids: CASSSLAHHPVEQYF. DNA of the CDR3: TGTGCCAGCAGTTCTCTAGCACACCACCCCGTCGAGCAGTACTTC.

This clonotype was detected many times. The chain employs TRBV21-1 and TRBJ2-7. TRBV21-1 constitutes a pseudogene. The CDR3 contains 12 residues. The CDR3 loop is CASSKESLEQYF. The CDR3 DNA reads TGTGCCAGCAGCAAAGAATCGTTGGAGCAGTACTTC.

This clonotype has more than one count but fewer than ten. V gene TRBV11-2 combines with J gene TRBJ1-1; D is ambiguous. The germline V gene has CDR1 SGHAT and CDR2 FQNNGV. The CDR3 loop spans 13 amino acids. Trimming left V 1 base short and J 1 base short, with 4 bases between. The CDR3 DNA follows: TGTGCCAGCAGCTTAGCCTCGAACACTGAAGCTTTCTTT. Translation gives CASSLASNTEAFF.

Many counts were recorded for this clonotype. The chain links TRBV6-6 to TRBJ2-7, with TRBD1 matching 7 bases. Germline values: CDR1 MNHNY, CDR2 SVGAGI (reference sequence). This CDR3 has 14 amino acids. V gave up 11 bases and J gave up 0 bases; unmatched junction bases: 10. CDR3 in amino acids: CAGSRGTASYEQYF. The CDR3 DNA sequence: TGTGCCGGATCGAGAGGGACAGCCTCCTACGAGCAGTACTTC.

The V and J genes are TRBV9 and TRBJ2-3; maybe TRBD2 (5 bases). This CDR3 has 16 residues. V lost 7 bases and J lost 5, with 23 bases in between. The V gene's germline CDR1 is SGDLS and CDR2 YYNGEE. CDR3 sequence reads: CASGPTGIPERDTQYF. In DNA, the CDR3 is TGTGCCAGCGGCCCGACGGGGATACCAGAGAGAGATACGCAGTATTTT.